The 26 T cell receptor beta chains reported below all come from one sample, sequenced in a study of cytomegalovirus exposure and HLA in healthy donors. The PCR used 60 Vbeta and 13 Jbeta primers. The table came from immunoSEQ multiplex PCR; TCRdb's copy has only in-frame clones and leaves some out. The sample consists of approximately 100,000 clones, roughly 79% of them appearing once. The sequenced material came from PBMCs. The receptor set was obtained from a woman in her 40s in good health and CMV-seronegative.

The chain combines TRBV5-1 with TRBJ1-1; D unclear. Trimming cost V 4 bases and J 1 base, with 11 bases left between them. This CDR3 is built from 14 residues. Germline loops: CDR1 SGHRS, CDR2 YFSETQ. Here the CDR3 reads CASSRSAGNTEAFF. CDR3 bases: TGCGCCAGCAGCCGCTCCGCAGGGAACACTGAAGCTTTCTTT.

The V call is TRBV6-5, the J call TRBJ1-1; D gene ambiguous. The CDR3 runs to 15 residues. V gave up 2 bases and J gave up 1 base, with 11 bases separating them. Germline CDR1 MNHEY, CDR2 SVGAGI. CDR3 protein: CASSYTGSENTEAFF. The CDR3 coding sequence is TGTGCCAGCAGTTACACGGGTTCTGAGAACACTGAAGCTTTCTTT.

This clone was recorded only once. V gene TRBV11-1 combines with J gene TRBJ2-1, with D unresolved. The germline V gene encodes CDR1 SGHAT and CDR2 FQDESV (reference sequence). This CDR3 has 14 amino acids. Between the trimmed V and J ends, which lost 3 bases and 7 bases, there was a span of 13 bases. The CDR3 here is CASSLRQPRNEQFF. For the CDR3, the DNA is TGTGCCAGCAGCTTGCGCCAACCCAGGAATGAGCAGTTCTTC.

The rearrangement uses TRBV27 and TRBJ2-5, with unresolved D. The CDR3 spans 13 residues. The V gene's germline CDR1 is MNHEY and CDR2 SMNVEV (reference sequence). V lost 5 bases and J 0 bases, leaving 7 bases between the germline ends. CDR3 nucleotide sequence: TGTGCCAGCAGTCCCGGGTACCAAGAGACCCAGTACTTC. Its protein product is CASSPGYQETQYF.

The CDR3 spells CASSSSDSIYEQYF. CDR3 sequence (DNA): TGTGCCAGCAGCTCGTCGGACAGCATATACGAGCAGTACTTC. This sequence joins TRBV5-4 and TRBJ2-7; possibly TRBD1 for D (6 bases). The CDR3 loop spans 14 amino acids. V lost 3 bases to trimming and J lost 4 bases, with 14 bases between them. Germline CDR1 reads SGHNT; CDR2 reads YYREEE (reference sequence).

The V and J genes are TRBV11-2 and TRBJ1-5; D is uncertain. V lost 5 bases to trimming and J lost 0 bases, with 17 bases between them. CDR1 and CDR2 (germline): SGHAT, FQNNGV. The CDR3 runs 17 residues. CDR3 sequence: CASSLSMRSYSNQPQHF. The CDR3 nucleotides are TGTGCCAGCAGCCTCAGCATGAGGAGTTATAGCAATCAGCCCCAGCATTTT.

The chain is built from TRBV29-1 and TRBJ2-3; TRBD1 matches 9 bases. V shed 7 bases and J 0 bases; nucleotides not matched to a gene: 2. Germline lookup yields CDR1 SQVTM and CDR2 ANQGSEA. The CDR3 runs to 13 residues. The CDR3 loop reads CSAGTGSTDTQYF. The DNA for the CDR3 is TGCAGCGCCGGGACAGGGAGCACAGATACGCAGTATTTT.

The V gene is TRBV5-6, the J gene TRBJ2-7; maybe TRBD2 (6 bases). V lost 0 bases, J lost 4 bases, and 14 bases lay in between. This CDR3 comprises 15 residues. Germline V CDR1 and CDR2: SGHDT, YYEEEE. This CDR3 reads CASSLVLGGLYEQYF. The CDR3, as DNA: TGTGCCAGCAGCTTGGTTCTGGGAGGTCTATACGAGCAGTACTTC.

There are a few counts of this clone. The chain couples TRBV27 to TRBJ2-3; D is uncertain. CDR3 length: 15 residues. With 8 bases removed from V and 2 bases from J, the gap between germline ends came to 17 bases. Germline CDR1 reads MNHEY; CDR2 reads SMNVEV (reference sequence). CDR3 residues: CASRKSSIHTDTQYF. For the CDR3, the DNA is TGTGCCAGCCGTAAGTCGTCTATCCACACAGATACGCAGTATTTT.

The chain employs TRBV28 and TRBJ2-7; 7 positions match TRBD2. This CDR3 spans 12 amino acids. Per the germline V gene, CDR1 is MDHEN and CDR2 is SYDVKM. The V and J ends lost 10 bases and 2 bases, in that order; junction bases with no gene match: 5. DNA of the CDR3: TGTGCCACTCTAGCGGATACCTACGAGCAGTACTTC. Translating gives CATLADTYEQYF.

This chain links TRBV7-8 with TRBJ2-4; 7 nucleotides agree with TRBD1. The germline gives CDR1 SGHVS, CDR2 FQNEAQ. V lost 5 bases, J lost 0 bases, and 13 bases stayed unmatched. The CDR3 contains 18 residues. CDR3 sequence (DNA): TGTGCCAGCAGCATATTACCTCCGGGACAGTTAGCCAAAAACATTCAGTACTTC. This translates into CASSILPPGQLAKNIQYF. The variable domain in full, completed from reference TRBV7-8 and TRBJ2-4, reads GAGVSQSPRYKVAKRGQDVALRCDPISGHVSLFWYQQALGQGPEFLTYFQNEAQLDKSGLPSDRFFAERPEGSVSTLKIQRTQQEDSAVYLCASSILPPGQLAKNIQYFGAGTRLSVL.

The chain is built from TRBV19 and TRBJ2-7; a possible D gene is TRBD1 (6 bases). Per the germline V gene, CDR1 is LNHDA and CDR2 is SQIVND (reference sequence). The CDR3 extends over 14 amino acids. V was shortened by 6 bases and J by 2 bases, with 14 bases between the two germline ends. The CDR3 nucleotides read TGTGCCAGTAGACGAATGACAGGACCCTACGAGCAGTACTTC. The encoded protein is CASRRMTGPYEQYF.

The V call is TRBV5-1, the J call TRBJ2-2, with 8 bases lining up with TRBD1. Trimming at V came to 4 bases and at J to 6 bases, leaving 8 bases not matched to a gene. The CDR3 totals 15 residues. CDR1 SGHRS and CDR2 YFSETQ come from the germline V gene. CDR3 region: CASSDQGAISGELFF. The CDR3 DNA sequence: TGCGCCAGCAGCGATCAGGGGGCTATTTCCGGGGAGCTGTTTTTT.

V is TRBV7-9 and J is TRBJ2-5; tentative D call: TRBD1 (5 bases). The CDR3 consists of 16 residues. CDR1 is SEHNR and CDR2 is FQNEAQ in the germline V gene (reference sequence). Trimming removed 5 bases from V and 2 bases from J, with 18 bases in between. CDR3 nucleotides: TGTGCCAGCAGCAGTATGTCGACAGCCGAACAAGAGACCCAGTACTTC. Residues: CASSSMSTAEQETQYF.

The chain has TRBV18 and TRBJ1-1; TRBD1 matches at 7 bases. Germline V CDR1 and CDR2: KGHSH, LQKENI. The CDR3 has 12 residues. V shed 2 bases and J 8 bases; nucleotides not matched to a gene: 2. CDR3 region: CASSPNRGEAFF. The CDR3 nucleotides are TGTGCCAGCTCACCAAACAGGGGCGAAGCTTTCTTT.

This chain uses TRBV13 with TRBJ2-2; 8 bases are shared with TRBD1. This CDR3 spans 15 amino acids. With 5 bases clipped from V and 6 bases from J, the junction kept 8 bases outside the gene matches. Germline CDR1 and CDR2: PRHDT and FYEKMQ (reference sequence). The CDR3 reads CASSGRTGIPGELFF. The CDR3 region has the DNA TGTGCCAGCAGCGGACGGACAGGGATCCCCGGGGAGCTGTTTTTT.

The chain carries TRBV9 and TRBJ2-1; 7 nucleotides line up with TRBD2. The CDR3 covers 17 residues. V was pared by 0 bases and J by 7 bases, with 13 bases of the junction left unmatched. The germline V gene has CDR1 SGDLS and CDR2 YYNGEE. CDR3 nucleotide sequence: TGTGCCAGCAGCGTAGACGGGGGGTCCGGGGTGAGAAATGAGCAGTTCTTC. Its protein product is CASSVDGGSGVRNEQFF.

There are a few counts of this clone. V is TRBV4-1 and J is TRBJ2-7; 12 bases align to TRBD2. V lost 6 bases and J lost 2; bases outside the gene matches: 8. The CDR3 has 16 amino acids. The V gene's germline CDR1 is MGHRA and CDR2 YSYEKL. The CDR3 here is CASRLSTSGGTYEQYF. For the CDR3, the DNA is TGCGCCAGCAGGTTATCGACTAGCGGGGGTACCTACGAGCAGTACTTC.

The chain carries TRBV25-1 and TRBJ1-5, with D perhaps matching TRBD1 (6 bases). The CDR3 is 13 amino acids. Germline V gene sequence: CDR1 MGHDK, CDR2 SYGVNS. V lost 4 bases, J lost 3 bases, and 7 bases lay in between. The CDR3: CASSGTVNQPQHF. The DNA of the CDR3 is TGTGCCAGCAGTGGGACAGTCAATCAGCCCCAGCATTTT.

The V gene is TRBV7-2, the J gene TRBJ2-7, with 9 bases aligning to TRBD2. J gave up 0 bases and V 1 base, and 13 bases lay outside the gene matches. Germline loops: CDR1 SGHTA, CDR2 FQGNSA. The CDR3 covers 19 residues. The CDR3 loop is CASSLVSPSGAFRSYEQYF. In DNA form, the CDR3 reads TGTGCCAGCAGCTTAGTATCGCCTAGCGGGGCTTTCCGCTCCTACGAGCAGTACTTC.

The chain couples TRBV10-3 to TRBJ2-3; weak D call: TRBD2 (5 bases). The CDR3 extends over 15 amino acids. Per germline, CDR1 ENHRY and CDR2 SYGVKD. Between the trimmed V and J ends, which lost 6 bases and 0 bases, there was a span of 13 bases. CDR3 DNA: TGTGCCATCAGCCTGGACTCCCCTAGCACAGATACGCAGTATTTT. Its translation: CAISLDSPSTDTQYF.

The chain has TRBV2 and TRBJ2-2; D is unresolved. V gave up 3 bases and J gave up 3 bases, with 2 bases separating them. The CDR3 is made up of 12 amino acids. Germline V gene data show CDR1 as SNHLY and CDR2 as FYNNEI. CDR3 in DNA: TGTGCCAGCAGTGACGACACCGGGGAGCTGTTTTTT. It specifies CASSDDTGELFF.

This rearrangement joins TRBV6-6 to TRBJ1-5, with TRBD1 matching 8 bases. Germline lookup yields CDR1 MNHNY and CDR2 SVGAGI (reference sequence). The CDR3 loop spans 16 amino acids. The J segment lost 0 bases and the V segment lost 0 bases, leaving 1 base of the junction unmatched. The CDR3 nucleotides read TGTGCCAGCAGTTACTCAACAGGGGGTAGCAATCAGCCCCAGCATTTT. Its protein product is CASSYSTGGSNQPQHF.

This clone was detected once. The chain links TRBV5-1 to TRBJ2-3, with D maybe TRBD1 (5 bases). The CDR3 consists of 12 residues. CDR1 and CDR2 from the germline V gene are SGHRS and YFSETQ. V dropped 0 bases and J dropped 6 bases, with 5 bases sitting between them. CDR3 sequence reads: CASSLEGDTQYF. As DNA, the CDR3 is TGCGCCAGCAGCTTGGAGGGGGATACGCAGTATTTT.

The chain joins TRBV18 to TRBJ2-5; D gene ambiguous. Germline V gene data show CDR1 as KGHSH and CDR2 as LQKENI. The V gene lost 0 bases and the J gene lost 4 bases, with 6 bases spanning the gap. The CDR3 covers 13 residues. The CDR3 region has the DNA TGTGCCAGCTCACCACCCAATAGAGAGACCCAGTACTTC. This codes for CASSPPNRETQYF.

CDR3 nucleotide sequence: TGCAGCGTTGCCCCGGGGAGCCAAGAGACCCAGTACTTC. This encodes CSVAPGSQETQYF. The chain is built from TRBV29-1 and TRBJ2-5; tentatively, D is TRBD2 (5 bases). The CDR3 is 13 amino acids. The ends were cut back, 4 bases at V and 1 base at J, with 10 bases in the middle. Germline V lookup: CDR1 SQVTM, CDR2 ANQGSEA.